Given below is one TCR beta chain in context. The treatment was: about 20 received Ad26.COV2.S at low or high dose, single or two shots; several received placebo; per-sample allocation not given. Sampling was performed 63 days after the first vaccine or placebo injection. The study used a vaccine consisting of an Ad26 vector that expressed Wuhan-strain SARS-CoV-2 spike. With 3 bases clipped from V and 2 bases from J, the junction kept 6 bases outside the gene matches. The CDR3 is 16 amino acids. The germline V gene encodes CDR1 ENHRY and CDR2 SYGVKD. These data come from a study of Ad26.COV2.S vaccination and SARS-CoV-2 variants. About the research overall: Ad26.COV2.S given intramuscularly, once or twice 56 days apart.

Sequencing used immunoSEQ multiplex PCR; TCRdb keeps in-frame clones, though not all of them. The table lists about 440,000 clones, around 88% of them singletons. The sequencing here drew on peripheral blood, taken in a trial of Ad26.COV2.S vaccine versus placebo. The sequence came from a person between 18 and 60 years old who received the Ad26.COV2.S COVID-19 vaccine or a placebo. The rearrangement links TRBV10-3 to TRBJ2-1, with TRBD2 matching 8 bases. This CDR3 is CAISDPPTSAYNEQFF. The CDR3 coding sequence is TGTGCCATCAGTGACCCCCCGACTAGCGCCTACAATGAGCAGTTCTTC.